These 11 T cell receptor beta chains came from one sample sequenced in a study of cytomegalovirus exposure and HLA in healthy donors. In the PCR, 60 Vbeta and 13 Jbeta primers were used. The protocol was immunoSEQ multiplex PCR, while the TCRdb copy is restricted to in-frame clones and leaves out a portion. The sample holds approximately 110,000 clones, 80% to 85% seen once. The specimen sequenced was PBMCs. The source is a woman aged 25 to 39 in good health and CMV-seronegative.

J is TRBJ2-3 and V is TRBV9, with 7 nucleotides matching TRBD2. CDR3 length equals 16 residues. Germline values: CDR1 SGDLS, CDR2 YYNGEE. Trimming cost V 3 bases and J 6 bases; bases outside gene matches: 13. The CDR3: CASSAGGGSGLDTQYF. The CDR3 DNA reads TGTGCCAGCAGCGCCGGGGGAGGGTCGGGTTTGGATACGCAGTATTTT.

This clone occurred once. The chain links TRBV11-3 to TRBJ1-2; TRBD1 aligns across 10 bases. V lost 4 bases to trimming and J lost 8 bases; unmatched junction nucleotides: 10. The CDR3 is 15 amino acids. Germline CDR1 is SGHNT and CDR2 is YENEEA. The CDR3 loop is CASSYRQGAVGGYTF. CDR3 nucleotide sequence: TGTGCCAGCAGCTATCGACAGGGGGCTGTGGGGGGCTACACCTTC.

The chain links TRBV6-4 to TRBJ2-5, with 7 bases that match TRBD1. V lost 6 bases, J lost 2 bases, and 6 bases stayed unmatched. This CDR3 has 14 residues. Per germline, CDR1 MRHNA and CDR2 SNTAGT. CDR3 in DNA: TGTGCCAGCAGACCGGGACAGCTACAAGAGACCCAGTACTTC. Protein sequence: CASRPGQLQETQYF.

This chain connects TRBV27 to TRBJ1-2; TRBD1 matches 7 bases. The CDR3 spans 16 residues. Germline V gene sequence: CDR1 MNHEY, CDR2 SMNVEV (reference sequence). The ends lost 1 base at V and 6 bases at J; junction bases unmatched: 11. CDR3 protein: CASSLLQGQGTDGYTF. DNA for the CDR3: TGTGCCAGCAGTTTATTACAGGGGCAGGGGACGGATGGCTACACCTTC.

The J gene is TRBJ1-1, the V gene TRBV7-9, with 7 bases aligning to TRBD1. CDR1 is SEHNR, CDR2 FQNEAQ, per germline (reference sequence). This CDR3 is 14 amino acids long. With 3 bases clipped from V and 1 base from J, the junction kept 2 bases outside the gene matches. CDR3 DNA: TGTGCCAGCAGCTTGAGACAGGGGAACACTGAAGCTTTCTTT. Translating it yields CASSLRQGNTEAFF.

The CDR3 loop is CASSPDREPYGYTF. CDR3 coding DNA: TGTGCCAGCAGCCCGGACAGGGAACCCTATGGCTACACCTTC. The gene calls are TRBV5-4 and TRBJ1-2; 8 bases are a match to TRBD1. Germline V lookup: CDR1 SGHNT, CDR2 YYREEE (reference sequence). The CDR3 covers 14 residues. With V trimmed by 4 bases and J by 4 bases, 6 bases remained unmatched. Full variable domain (rest looked up from reference TRBV5-4 and TRBJ1-2): ETGVTQSPTHLIKTRGQQVTLRCSSQSGHNTVSWYQQALGQGPQFIFQYYREEENGRGNFPPRFSGLQFPNYSSELNVNALELDDSALYLCASSPDREPYGYTFGSGTRLTVV.

The chain is built from TRBV15 and TRBJ1-5; TRBD1 matches 10 bases. The CDR3 spans 14 residues. Germline values: CDR1 LNHNV, CDR2 YYDKDF (reference sequence). Trimming took 4 bases from V and 7 from J; bases not matched to a gene: 4. CDR3 protein: CATSTDRGRQPQHF. In nucleotides, the CDR3 is TGTGCCACCAGCACAGACAGGGGGCGACAGCCCCAGCATTTT.

This clone came up once. This chain links TRBV7-9 with TRBJ2-1, with 8 bases fitting TRBD2. Germline V gene data show CDR1 as SEHNR and CDR2 as FQNEAQ (reference sequence). CDR3 length: 12 residues. V lost 10 bases to trimming and J lost 8 bases; unmatched junction nucleotides: 7. As DNA, the CDR3 is TGTGCCACCCAGAGCGGGAGCGATGAGCAGTTCTTC. The encoded protein is CATQSGSDEQFF.

The CDR3, as DNA: TGTGCCAGCTCACCGGCGGAGGGTGGGTCACAGCCCCAGCATTTT. Translating gives CASSPAEGGSQPQHF. The V call is TRBV18, the J call TRBJ1-5; D unclear. V was shortened by 3 bases and J by 7 bases, with 16 bases between the two germline ends. The germline V gene has CDR1 KGHSH and CDR2 LQKENI. This CDR3 has 15 amino acids.

The V gene is TRBV28, the J gene TRBJ1-1; a weak D match, TRBD1 (5 bases). V dropped 6 bases and J dropped 4 bases, with 18 bases sitting between them. In germline, CDR1 is MDHEN, CDR2 SYDVKM. The CDR3 contains 15 residues. CDR3 DNA sequence: TGTGCCAGCAGCGCTAACGGGCAGGGTCGCACTGAAGCTTTCTTT. Protein sequence: CASSANGQGRTEAFF.

Note on this clone: The germline gene is not matched at one end of the junction; a read error may be the cause. The rearrangement uses TRBV7-9 and TRBJ2-4, with D perhaps matching TRBD1 (5 bases). Germline CDR1 is SEHNR and CDR2 is FQNEAQ (reference sequence). The CDR3 covers 16 residues. CDR3 nucleotides: TGTTCCAGCAGCTTAGGGCAGGGTGTAGGCAAAAACATTCAGTACTTC. Translating it yields CSSSLGQGVGKNIQYF.